Listed below are T cell receptor beta chains from one sample, sequenced in a study of blood T cell repertoires in COVID-19. Sequencing used immunoSEQ multiplex PCR; TCRdb keeps in-frame clones, though not all of them. The sample shows about 270,000 clones, approximately 89% of them seen only once. The material sequenced was PBMCs or T cells enriched from blood (not recorded which). The receptors were sampled from a woman aged 18 to 35 who had recovered from COVID-19. Both conserved end residues are part of each CDR3. Fields, in order: J gene, D gene, V gene, clone size, CDR3 DNA, CDR3 protein. The D gene is left open where the match is weak. Size values are once, few and many counts, or a class for expanded clones, and some rows have none.

TRBJ1-5 | . | TRBV24-1 | . | TGTGCCACCAGTGATTTGGAGGGGGTTGGCAATCAGCCCCAGCATTTT | CATSDLEGVGNQPQHF
TRBJ2-4 | TRBD1 | TRBV14 | . | TGTGCCAGCAGCCAGAGGGTGGGGACAGCCAGAAACATTCAGTACTTC | CASSQRVGTARNIQYF
TRBJ1-6 | TRBD1 | TRBV11-2 | . | TGTGCCAGCAGCTTGGGACAGGGGTTGGGATCCTATAATTCACCCCTCCACTTT | CASSLGQGLGSYNSPLHF
TRBJ2-2 | . | TRBV5-4 | . | TGTGCCAGCAGCTTCTGGAGCTCCGGGGAGCTGTTTTTT | CASSFWSSGELFF
TRBJ1-3 | TRBD1 | TRBV18 | . | TGTGCCAGCTCGGACAACAGGGGAGACCCTGGAAACACCATATATTTT | CASSDNRGDPGNTIYF
TRBJ2-3 | . | TRBV19 | . | TGTGCCAGTAGTAGTGGGAGAGGAGATACGCAGTATTTT | CASSSGRGDTQYF
TRBJ1-2 | . | TRBV5-5 | . | TGTGCCAGCAGCTTGGCGGCGGGGGAGAACTATGGCTACACCTTC | CASSLAAGENYGYTF
TRBJ2-5 | TRBD2 | TRBV27 | . | TGTGCCAGCAGCTTTAGCGGGAGAGGAGAGACCCAGTACTTC | CASSFSGRGETQYF
TRBJ1-4 | . | TRBV18 | . | TGTGCCAGCTCACCATATCAGGGGCAGGAGGAAAAACTGTTTTTT | CASSPYQGQEEKLFF
TRBJ1-3 | TRBD1 | TRBV2 | . | TGTGCCAGCAGTGAAGCGGGGACAGGGATTGGAAACACCATATATTTT | CASSEAGTGIGNTIYF
TRBJ2-7 | . | TRBV5-8 | . | TGTGCCAGCAGCCCAATCAGGGGCAGCCTCTACGAGCAGTACTTC | CASSPIRGSLYEQYF
TRBJ2-3 | . | TRBV9 | . | TGTGCCAGCAGCGTAGCGTCAGCGGAGACTAGCACAGATACGCAGTATTTT | CASSVASAETSTDTQYF
TRBJ1-6 | . | TRBV7-8 | . | TGTGCCAGCAGCTTAGTAGGAACTCGGGATTCACCCCTCCACTTT | CASSLVGTRDSPLHF
TRBJ2-1 | TRBD2 | TRBV7-3 | . | TGTGCCAGCAGCCTAAGCGGGAGGTACAATGAGCAGTTCTTC | CASSLSGRYNEQFF
TRBJ1-6 | . | TRBV7-8 | . | TGTGCCAGCAGCTTAGCGGAGAATTCACCCCTCCACTTT | CASSLAENSPLHF
TRBJ2-7 | TRBD2 | TRBV5-4 | . | TGTGCCAGCAGCTTGGAAGCGGGAGGGTCCTACGAGCAGTACTTC | CASSLEAGGSYEQYF
TRBJ2-3 | TRBD2 | TRBV10-3 | many | TGTGCCATCAGTGGGGAGGGCTCTGGCACAGATACGCAGTATTTT | CAISGEGSGTDTQYF
TRBJ2-1 | TRBD2 | TRBV10-3 | . | TGTGCCATGGCCGGGGCGGGAGGGTTTTATGAGCAGTTCTTC | CAMAGAGGFYEQFF
TRBJ2-3 | TRBD2 | TRBV27 | . | TGTGCCAGCAGTACACTAGCGGGAGTTGGACAGTATTTT | CASSTLAGVGQYF
TRBJ2-7 | . | TRBV15 | . | TGTGCCACCAGCAGAGATTACGGTGCCTACGAGCAGTACTTC | CATSRDYGAYEQYF
TRBJ1-2 | . | TRBV7-2 | . | TGTGCCAGCAGCCAATTTGGGAGCGGGGGCTACACCTTC | CASSQFGSGGYTF
TRBJ1-4 | TRBD1 | TRBV28 | once | TGTGCCAGCAACGAGCAGGGGGGAGGTAATGAAAAACTGTTTTTT | CASNEQGGGNEKLFF
TRBJ2-2 | . | TRBV27 | . | TGTGCCAGCAGGGTTACAGGCCCCCTGGGCACCGGGGAGCTGTTTTTT | CASRVTGPLGTGELFF
TRBJ2-1 | TRBD2 | TRBV5-4 | . | TGTGCCAGCAGCGTGGGGACTAGCGGGACTCAGTTCTTC | CASSVGTSGTQFF
TRBJ2-7 | . | TRBV5-1 | few | TGCGCCAGCAGCTTGGACCGGGGCGAGCAGTACTTC | CASSLDRGEQYF
TRBJ2-7 | TRBD1 | TRBV11-3 | . | TGTGCCAGCAGCTCACAAGACAGGGGGAAACTCTACGAGCAGTACTTC | CASSSQDRGKLYEQYF
TRBJ1-2 | TRBD1 | TRBV27 | once | TGTGCCAGCAGTTTGTCCAGGGGGCTTGCTAACTATGGCTACACCTTC | CASSLSRGLANYGYTF
TRBJ2-1 | TRBD2 | TRBV25-1 | . | TGTGCCAGCAGTGAATACCGGGGGGTCTACAATGAGCAGTTCTTC | CASSEYRGVYNEQFF
TRBJ1-5 | TRBD1 | TRBV10-3 | . | TGTGCCATCAGTGGAGGACAGGGCAATCAGCCCCAGCATTTT | CAISGGQGNQPQHF
TRBJ1-4 | . | TRBV2 | . | TGTGCCAGCAGTGATTGGGCAGGGAACGAAAAACTGTTTTTT | CASSDWAGNEKLFF
TRBJ2-1 | TRBD1 | TRBV6-5 | . | TGTGCCAGCAGTAAACAGGGGGCCTACAATGAGCAGTTCTTC | CASSKQGAYNEQFF
TRBJ2-7 | . | TRBV10-2 | . | TGCGCCAGCAGTGAGCCCCTCTCCTACGAGCAGTACTTC | CASSEPLSYEQYF
TRBJ2-1 | . | TRBV28 | . | TGTGCCAGCAGTTTCTCCAATGAGCAGTTCTTC | CASSFSNEQFF
TRBJ2-5 | . | TRBV4-3 | . | TGCGCCAGCAGCCAAGGTAGCGGTCCAGAGACCCAGTACTTC | CASSQGSGPETQYF
TRBJ2-7 | TRBD1 | TRBV7-9 | few | TGTGCCAGCAGCTCAAATGGACCGGGACAGGGTCTCTACGAGCAGTACTTC | CASSSNGPGQGLYEQYF
TRBJ2-1 | TRBD2 | TRBV28 | . | TGTGCCAGCAGTCCTAGCGGGAGTGGCGATGAGCAGTTCTTC | CASSPSGSGDEQFF
TRBJ2-5 | . | TRBV6-5 | . | TGTGCCAGCAGTTATGGGGGGGCCTCCCAGACCCAGTACTTC | CASSYGGASQTQYF
TRBJ2-5 | TRBD2 | TRBV3-1/TRBV3-2 | . | TGTGCCAGCAGCCAAGATGCGCGGCGGGGGAGACAAGAGACCCAGTACTTC | CASSQDARRGRQETQYF
TRBJ2-1 | TRBD2 | TRBV2 | . | TGTGCCAGCAGTGGCGTAGCGGGGGGGCTTGATGAGCAGTTCTTC | CASSGVAGGLDEQFF
TRBJ1-2 | . | TRBV5-4 | . | TGTGCCAGCAGCTCAGAGGGTAGGTCCCTCTATGGCTACACCTTC | CASSSEGRSLYGYTF
TRBJ2-1 | TRBD2 | TRBV6-6 | . | TGTGCCAGCAGTAGTGGACTAGCGGGCAAGCAGTTCTTC | CASSSGLAGKQFF
TRBJ1-4 | . | TRBV19 | . | TGTGCCAGTAGTACAGGGCTAGGAGAAAAACTGTTTTTT | CASSTGLGEKLFF
TRBJ1-2 | . | TRBV12-3/TRBV12-4 | . | TGTGCCAGCAGCCTGACGGGTAACTATGGCTACACCTTC | CASSLTGNYGYTF
TRBJ1-1 | . | TRBV11-2 | . | TGTGCCAGCAGCTTACGGGGGAGCGCTGAAGCTTTCTTT | CASSLRGSAEAFF
TRBJ1-5 | . | TRBV27 | . | TGTGCCAGCAGGGCAGCGGGCAATCAGCCCCAGCATTTT | CASRAAGNQPQHF
TRBJ1-2 | . | TRBV3-1/TRBV3-2 | . | TGTGCCAGCAGCCAAGATGGAGGGGATAATGGCTACACCTTC | CASSQDGGDNGYTF
TRBJ2-1 | TRBD2 | TRBV3-1/TRBV3-2 | . | TGTGCCAGCAGCCAAGAACGTAGCGGGAGCGGATACAATGAGCAGTTCTTC | CASSQERSGSGYNEQFF
TRBJ1-5 | . | TRBV25-1 | . | TGTGCCAGCAGTGAAGCAGGGAGCAATCAGCCCCAGCATTTT | CASSEAGSNQPQHF
TRBJ2-7 | . | TRBV27 | . | TGTGCCAGCAGTTCGACTAGATGGAGTGAGCAGTACTTC | CASSSTRWSEQYF
TRBJ2-7 | TRBD1 | TRBV27 | . | TGTGCCAGCAGTAAAGAGGAATTGGGACAGGGAAACGACGAGCAGTACTTC | CASSKEELGQGNDEQYF
TRBJ2-2 | TRBD2 | TRBV30 | . | TGTGCCTGGAGTTTACTAGCGGGAGGTCAAAAGGAGCTGTTTTTT | CAWSLLAGGQKELFF
TRBJ2-1 | TRBD2 | TRBV19 | . | TGTGGCACCGGGCTAGCGGGGTTCAATGAGCAGTTCTTC | CGTGLAGFNEQFF
TRBJ2-3 | TRBD2 | TRBV7-2 | . | TGTGCCAGCAGCTCCCGGACTAGCGGGGGGACAGATACGCAGTATTTT | CASSSRTSGGTDTQYF
TRBJ1-2 | . | TRBV7-2 | . | TGTGCCAGCAGCTCCAATGGCGGGACCGTGTATGGCTACACCTTC | CASSSNGGTVYGYTF
TRBJ1-5 | . | TRBV30 | . | TGTGCCTGGAGTGTAGGAGGGTATCAGCCCCAGCATTTT | CAWSVGGYQPQHF